This entry is about one T cell receptor (beta chain). The table came from immunoSEQ multiplex PCR; TCRdb's copy has only in-frame clones and leaves some out. The profile shows about 200,000 clones, about 84% of them singletons. This CDR3 is 15 amino acids long. Looked up from germline, CDR1 is SGDLS and CDR2 is YYNGEE. Unmatched junction bases numbered 9, after V lost 7 bases and J lost 2 bases. This sample is part of a study of blood T cell repertoires in COVID-19. Study in general: From T cells, B-cell-depleted T cells, or PBMCs came the material, which was cDNA or gDNA.

Participant-reported clinical history was the basis for cohort assignment. V gene TRBV9 combines with J gene TRBJ2-1, with 7 bases that match TRBD1. This TCR derives from a man aged 35 to 55 with acute COVID-19. Sequencing was done on a sample of PBMCs or T cells enriched from blood (not recorded which). The CDR3 loop reads CASSVYRGAYNEQFF. CDR3 DNA sequence: TGTGCCAGCTCGGTCTACAGGGGCGCCTACAATGAGCAGTTCTTC.